The 7 T cell receptor beta chains in this list originate from one sample, sequenced in a study of blood T cell repertoires in COVID-19. TCRdb's copy holds only in-frame clones and misses some; the assay was immunoSEQ multiplex PCR. Here the sample spans 250,000 to 400,000 clones, approximately 87% being singletons. Sequencing input: peripheral blood. These receptors were collected from a woman in her twenties or thirties with COVID-19, enrolled during active disease.

Only one count was recorded for this clone. CDR3 amino acids: CASSVGSPTDTQYF. The DNA of the CDR3 is TGTGCCAGCAGCGTCGGGTCCCCCACAGATACGCAGTATTTT. The chain combines TRBV9 with TRBJ2-3; D not certain. The germline V and J ends were trimmed by 2 bases and 2 bases, with 9 bases remaining between them. This CDR3 is 14 amino acids long. Germline V gene data show CDR1 as SGDLS and CDR2 as YYNGEE.

The rearrangement uses TRBV30 and TRBJ1-6, with TRBD1 matching 12 bases. With 5 bases clipped from V and 5 bases from J, the junction kept 4 bases outside the gene matches. This CDR3 spans 15 amino acids. Germline CDR1 and CDR2: GTSNPN and SVGIG (reference sequence). CDR3 DNA: TGTGCCTGGTCGGGACAGGGGGCGGATAATTCACCCCTCCACTTT. It specifies CAWSGQGADNSPLHF.

The chain has TRBV29-1 and TRBJ2-1; 9 bases line up with TRBD2. V lost 6 bases and J lost 4; bases outside the gene matches: 13. The CDR3 loop spans 16 amino acids. Germline CDR1 and CDR2: SQVTM and ANQGSEA. CDR3 sequence reads: CSVSGGAGGVYNEQFF. CDR3 in DNA: TGCAGCGTCTCGGGGGGAGCGGGAGGAGTTTACAATGAGCAGTTCTTC.

Only one count was recorded for this clone. The J gene is TRBJ1-5, the V gene TRBV11-3; 7 positions match TRBD1. The CDR3 contains 16 residues. CDR1 is SGHNT, CDR2 YENEEA, per germline. J was trimmed by 2 bases and V by 5 bases; bases with no gene match: 9. CDR3 sequence: CASSHFLTGGNQPQHF. In DNA, the CDR3 is TGTGCCAGCAGCCATTTTTTAACAGGGGGCAATCAGCCCCAGCATTTT.

The rearrangement uses TRBV5-5 and TRBJ2-3; D is possibly TRBD1 (5 bases). V dropped 0 bases and J dropped 0 bases, with 14 bases sitting between them. The CDR3 length is 17 residues. Germline-derived CDR1 and CDR2 are SGHKS and YYEKEE (reference sequence). The CDR3 protein is CASSLDMTVISTDTQYF. CDR3 bases: TGTGCCAGCAGCTTGGACATGACAGTAATCAGCACAGATACGCAGTATTTT.

This sequence joins TRBV18 and TRBJ1-2; a possible D gene is TRBD1 (5 bases). Germline CDR1 is KGHSH and CDR2 is LQKENI. V lost 2 bases and J lost 8, with 15 bases in between. The CDR3 totals 14 residues. The CDR3 protein is CASSPTREVEGYTF. The CDR3 coding sequence is TGTGCCAGCTCACCAACCAGGGAAGTGGAGGGCTACACCTTC. The variable domain in full, completed from reference TRBV18 and TRBJ1-2, reads NAGVMQNPRHLVRRRGQEARLRCSPMKGHSHVYWYRQLPEEGLKFMVYLQKENIIDESGMPKERFSAEFPKEGPSILRIQQVVRGDSAAYFCASSPTREVEGYTFGSGTRLTVV.

CDR3 in amino acids: CASSLGGMNYEQYF. The CDR3 DNA is TGTGCCAGCAGCTTAGGCGGGATGAACTACGAGCAGTACTTC. The rearrangement uses TRBV7-2 and TRBJ2-7; weak D call: TRBD2 (6 bases). The CDR3 extends over 14 amino acids. Trimming left V 1 base short and J 3 bases short, with 10 bases between. Germline CDR1 is SGHTA and CDR2 is FQGNSA. Supplemented by reference TRBV7-2 and TRBJ2-7, the full variable domain reads GAGVSQSPSNKVTEKGKDVELRCDPISGHTALYWYRQSLGQGLEFLIYFQGNSAPDKSGLPSDRFSAERTGGSVSTLTIQRTQQEDSAVYLCASSLGGMNYEQYFGPGTRLTVT.